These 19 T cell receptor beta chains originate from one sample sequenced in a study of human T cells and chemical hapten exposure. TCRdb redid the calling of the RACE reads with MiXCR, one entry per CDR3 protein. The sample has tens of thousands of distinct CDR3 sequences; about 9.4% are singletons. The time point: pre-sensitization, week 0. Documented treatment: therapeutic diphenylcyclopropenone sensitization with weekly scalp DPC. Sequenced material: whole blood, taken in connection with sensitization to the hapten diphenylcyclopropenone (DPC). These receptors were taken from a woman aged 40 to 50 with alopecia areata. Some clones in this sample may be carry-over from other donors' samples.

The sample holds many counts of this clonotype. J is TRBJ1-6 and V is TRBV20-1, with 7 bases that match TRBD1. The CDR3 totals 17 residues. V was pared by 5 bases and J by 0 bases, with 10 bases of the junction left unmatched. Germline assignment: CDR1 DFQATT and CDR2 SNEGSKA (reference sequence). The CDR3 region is CSAAAGTASSYNSPLHF. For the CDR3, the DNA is TGCAGTGCTGCCGCCGGGACAGCTAGCTCCTATAATTCACCCCTCCACTTT.

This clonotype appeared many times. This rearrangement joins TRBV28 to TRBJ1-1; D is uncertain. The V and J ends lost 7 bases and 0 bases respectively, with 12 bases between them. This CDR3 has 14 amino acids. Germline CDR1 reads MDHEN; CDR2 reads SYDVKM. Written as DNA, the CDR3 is TGTGCCAGCACTCCCCCACGGGTGAACACTGAAGCTTTCTTT. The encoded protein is CASTPPRVNTEAFF.

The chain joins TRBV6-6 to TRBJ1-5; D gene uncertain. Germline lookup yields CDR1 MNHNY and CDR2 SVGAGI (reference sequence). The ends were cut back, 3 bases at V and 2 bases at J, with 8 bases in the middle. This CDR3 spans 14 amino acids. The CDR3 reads CASSYERGNQPQHF. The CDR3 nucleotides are TGTGCCAGCAGTTATGAGCGGGGCAATCAGCCCCAGCATTTT.

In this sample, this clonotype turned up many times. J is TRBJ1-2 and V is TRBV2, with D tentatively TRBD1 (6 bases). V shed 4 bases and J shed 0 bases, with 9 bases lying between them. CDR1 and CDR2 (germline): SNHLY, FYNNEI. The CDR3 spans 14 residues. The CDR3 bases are TGTGCCAGCAGTGGACAGGTTACTAACTATGGCTACACCTTC. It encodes CASSGQVTNYGYTF.

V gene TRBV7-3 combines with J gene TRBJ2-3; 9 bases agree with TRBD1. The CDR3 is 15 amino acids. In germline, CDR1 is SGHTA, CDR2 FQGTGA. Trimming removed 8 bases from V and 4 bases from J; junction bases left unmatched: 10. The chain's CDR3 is CASAPTGGRADTQYF. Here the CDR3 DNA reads TGTGCCAGCGCCCCGACAGGGGGGAGGGCAGATACGCAGTATTTT.

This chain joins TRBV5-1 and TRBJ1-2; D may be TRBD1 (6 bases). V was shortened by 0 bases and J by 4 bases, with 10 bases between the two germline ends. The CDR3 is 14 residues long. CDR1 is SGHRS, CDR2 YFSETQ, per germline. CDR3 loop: CASSLDRVSYGYTF. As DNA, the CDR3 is TGCGCCAGCAGCTTGGACAGGGTCTCCTATGGCTACACCTTC.

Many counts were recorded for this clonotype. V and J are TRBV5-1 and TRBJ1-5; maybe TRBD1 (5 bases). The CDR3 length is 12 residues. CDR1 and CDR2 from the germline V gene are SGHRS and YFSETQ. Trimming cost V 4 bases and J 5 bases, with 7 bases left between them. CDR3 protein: CASSTGDQPQHF. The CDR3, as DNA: TGCGCCAGCAGCACGGGGGATCAGCCCCAGCATTTT. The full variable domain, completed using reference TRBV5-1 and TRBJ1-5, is KAGVTQTPRYLIKTRGQQVTLSCSPISGHRSVSWYQQTPGQGLQFLFEYFSETQRNKGNFPGRFSGRQFSNSRSEMNVSTLELGDSALYLCASSTGDQPQHFGDGTRLSIL.

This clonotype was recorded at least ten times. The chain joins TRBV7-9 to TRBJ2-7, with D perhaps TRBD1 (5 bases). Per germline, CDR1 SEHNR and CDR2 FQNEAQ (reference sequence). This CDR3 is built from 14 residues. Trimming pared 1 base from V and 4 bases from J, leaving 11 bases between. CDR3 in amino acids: CASSLVDSPYEQYF. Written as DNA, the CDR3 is TGTGCCAGCAGCTTAGTAGACAGCCCATACGAGCAGTACTTC.

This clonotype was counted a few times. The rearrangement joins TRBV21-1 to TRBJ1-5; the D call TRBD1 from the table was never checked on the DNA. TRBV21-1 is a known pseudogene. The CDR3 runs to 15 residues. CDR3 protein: CASRPGQGGNQPQHF. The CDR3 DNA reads TGTGCCAGCAGGCCCGGACAGGGAGGCAATCAGCCCCAGCATTTT.

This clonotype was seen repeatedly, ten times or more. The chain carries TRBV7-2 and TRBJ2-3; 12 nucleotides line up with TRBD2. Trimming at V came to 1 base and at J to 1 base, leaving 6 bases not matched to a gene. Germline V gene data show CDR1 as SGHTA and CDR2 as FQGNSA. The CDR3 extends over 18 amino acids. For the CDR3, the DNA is TGTGCCAGCAGCTTAGTAGCTAGCGGGGGGGAGGGCACAGATACGCAGTATTTT. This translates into CASSLVASGGEGTDTQYF.

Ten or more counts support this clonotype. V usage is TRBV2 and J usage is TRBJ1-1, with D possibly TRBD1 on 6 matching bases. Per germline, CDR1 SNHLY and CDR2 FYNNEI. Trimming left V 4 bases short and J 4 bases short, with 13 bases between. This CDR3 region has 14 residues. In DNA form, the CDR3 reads TGTGCCAGCAGTGCTACTAGGGGGGCCACTGAAGCTTTCTTT. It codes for CASSATRGATEAFF.

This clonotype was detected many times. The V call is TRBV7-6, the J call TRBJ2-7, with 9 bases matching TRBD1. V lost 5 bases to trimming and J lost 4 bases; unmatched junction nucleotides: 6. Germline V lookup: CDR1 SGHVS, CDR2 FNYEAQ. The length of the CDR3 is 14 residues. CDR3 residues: CASSGTGPAYEQYF. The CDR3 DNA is TGTGCCAGCAGCGGGACAGGGCCTGCATACGAGCAGTACTTC. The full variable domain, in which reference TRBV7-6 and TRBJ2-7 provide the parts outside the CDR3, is GAGVSQSPRYKVTKRGQDVALRCDPISGHVSLYWYRQALGQGPEFLTYFNYEAQQDKSGLPNDRFSAERPEGSISTLTIQRTEQRDSAMYRCASSGTGPAYEQYFGPGTRLTVT.

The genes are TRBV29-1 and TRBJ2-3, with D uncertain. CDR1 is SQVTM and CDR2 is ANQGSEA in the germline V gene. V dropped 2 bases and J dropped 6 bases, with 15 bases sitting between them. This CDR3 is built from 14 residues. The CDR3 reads CSVERGLSPDTQYF. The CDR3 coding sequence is TGCAGCGTTGAAAGAGGTCTATCCCCTGATACGCAGTATTTT.

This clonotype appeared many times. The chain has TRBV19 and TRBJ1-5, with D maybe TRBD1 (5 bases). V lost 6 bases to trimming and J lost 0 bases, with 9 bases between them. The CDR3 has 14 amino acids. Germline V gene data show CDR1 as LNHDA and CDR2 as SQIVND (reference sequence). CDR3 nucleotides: TGTGCCAGTAGGCAGGGATATAGCAATCAGCCCCAGCATTTT. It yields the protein CASRQGYSNQPQHF.

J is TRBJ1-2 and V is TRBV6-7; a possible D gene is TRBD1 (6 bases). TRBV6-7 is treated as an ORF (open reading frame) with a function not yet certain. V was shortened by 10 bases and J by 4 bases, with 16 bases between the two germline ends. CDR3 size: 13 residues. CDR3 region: CATRADSVYGYTF. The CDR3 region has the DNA TGTGCCACCAGAGCGGACAGCGTCTATGGCTACACCTTC.

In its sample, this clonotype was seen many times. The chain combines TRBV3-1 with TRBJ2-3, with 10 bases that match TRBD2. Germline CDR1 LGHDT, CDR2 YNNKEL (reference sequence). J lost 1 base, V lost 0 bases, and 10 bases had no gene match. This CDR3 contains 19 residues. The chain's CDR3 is CASSQDLKFGTSGTDTQYF. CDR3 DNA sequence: TGTGCCAGCAGCCAAGATCTGAAGTTCGGGACTAGCGGCACAGATACGCAGTATTTT.

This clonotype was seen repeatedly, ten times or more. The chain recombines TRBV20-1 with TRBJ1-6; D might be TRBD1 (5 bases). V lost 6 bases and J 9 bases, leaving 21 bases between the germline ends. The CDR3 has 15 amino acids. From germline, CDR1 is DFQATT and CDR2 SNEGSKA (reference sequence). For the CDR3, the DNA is TGCAGTGCGCCGGGACCCAAATACGACAGTTCACCCCTCCACTTT. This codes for CSAPGPKYDSSPLHF.

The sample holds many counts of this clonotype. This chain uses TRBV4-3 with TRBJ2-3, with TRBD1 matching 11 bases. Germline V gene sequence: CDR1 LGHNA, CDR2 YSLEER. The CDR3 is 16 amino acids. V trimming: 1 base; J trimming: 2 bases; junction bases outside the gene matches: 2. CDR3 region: CASSQVGQGATDTQYF. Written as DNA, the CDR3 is TGCGCCAGCAGCCAAGTCGGACAGGGGGCCACAGATACGCAGTATTTT.

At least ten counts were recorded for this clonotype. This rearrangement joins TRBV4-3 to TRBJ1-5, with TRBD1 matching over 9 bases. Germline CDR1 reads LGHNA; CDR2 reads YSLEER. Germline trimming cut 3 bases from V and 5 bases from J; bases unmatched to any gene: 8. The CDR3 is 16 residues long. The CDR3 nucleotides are TGCGCCAGCAGCCAGGAGACAGGGGGGTTGGATCAGCCCCAGCATTTT. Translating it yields CASSQETGGLDQPQHF.